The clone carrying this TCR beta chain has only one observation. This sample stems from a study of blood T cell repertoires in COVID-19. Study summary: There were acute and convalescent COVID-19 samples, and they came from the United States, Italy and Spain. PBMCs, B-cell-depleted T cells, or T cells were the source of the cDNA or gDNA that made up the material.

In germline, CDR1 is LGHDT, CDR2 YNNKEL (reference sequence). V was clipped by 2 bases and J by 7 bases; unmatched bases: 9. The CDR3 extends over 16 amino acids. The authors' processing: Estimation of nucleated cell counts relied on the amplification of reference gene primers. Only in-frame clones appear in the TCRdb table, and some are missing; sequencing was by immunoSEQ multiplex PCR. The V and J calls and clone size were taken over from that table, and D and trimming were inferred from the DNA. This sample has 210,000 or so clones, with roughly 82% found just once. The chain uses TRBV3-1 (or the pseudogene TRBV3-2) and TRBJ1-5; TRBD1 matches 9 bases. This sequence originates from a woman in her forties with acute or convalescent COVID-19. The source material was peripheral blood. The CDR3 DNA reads TGTGCCAGCAGCCAATCCCCGGGACAGGGAAGGCAGCCCCAGCATTTT. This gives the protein CASSQSPGQGRQPQHF.